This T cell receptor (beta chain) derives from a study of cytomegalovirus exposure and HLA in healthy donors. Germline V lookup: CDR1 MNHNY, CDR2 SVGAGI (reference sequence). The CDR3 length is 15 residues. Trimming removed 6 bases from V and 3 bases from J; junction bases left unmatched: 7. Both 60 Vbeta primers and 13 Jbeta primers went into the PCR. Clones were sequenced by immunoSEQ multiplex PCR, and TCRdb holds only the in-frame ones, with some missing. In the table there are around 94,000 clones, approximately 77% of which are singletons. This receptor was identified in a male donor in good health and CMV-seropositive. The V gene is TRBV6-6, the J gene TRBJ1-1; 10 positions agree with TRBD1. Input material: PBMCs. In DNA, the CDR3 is TGTGCCAGCAGCTTGACAGGGGGCGAGGACACTGAAGCTTTCTTT. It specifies CASSLTGGEDTEAFF.